This TCR beta chain was identified in a study of human T cells and chemical hapten exposure. Study-wide background: TCR yields differed between samples (mainly from small differences in pooled library volume).

Each CDR3 protein is one row after TCRdb ran MiXCR on the RACE reads. Among around 110,000 distinct CDR3 sequences, about 12% were seen once, and the ten largest hold 1.2% to 1.5%. In this sample, this clonotype turned up many times. Documented time point: patch test 1, 2 weeks after DPC sensitization. Noted treatment: therapeutic diphenylcyclopropenone sensitization with weekly scalp DPC. This specimen was whole blood, taken in connection with sensitization to the hapten diphenylcyclopropenone (DPC). The sequence was obtained from a woman in her forties or fifties with alopecia areata. Some clones in this sample may be carry-over from other donors' samples.

CDR3 DNA: TGTGCCAGCAGTTTACATAACTACGAGCAGTACTTC. Its protein is CASSLHNYEQYF. The chain carries TRBV6-6 and TRBJ2-7; D unresolved. The CDR3 contains 12 residues. Deletions cut 4 bases from V and 3 bases from J, with 7 bases between. Germline V gene lookup returns CDR1 MNHNY and CDR2 SVGAGI (reference sequence).